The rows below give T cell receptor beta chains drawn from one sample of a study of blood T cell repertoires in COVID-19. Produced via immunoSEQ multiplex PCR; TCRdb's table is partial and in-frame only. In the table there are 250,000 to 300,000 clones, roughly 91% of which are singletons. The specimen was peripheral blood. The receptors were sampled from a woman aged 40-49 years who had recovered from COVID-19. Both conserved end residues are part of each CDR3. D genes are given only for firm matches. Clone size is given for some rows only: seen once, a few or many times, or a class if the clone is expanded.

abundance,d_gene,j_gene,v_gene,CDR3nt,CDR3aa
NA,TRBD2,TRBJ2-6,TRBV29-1,TGCAGCGCCGTGGGAGGGGAGGGCTCTGGGGCCAACGTCCTGACTTTC,CSAVGGEGSGANVLTF
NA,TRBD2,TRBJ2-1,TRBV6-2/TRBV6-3,TGTGCCAGCAGTTATTCCGCGGGAGTTTACAATGAGCAGTTCTTC,CASSYSAGVYNEQFF
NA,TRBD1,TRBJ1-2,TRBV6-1,TGTGCCAGCACGGATCGAGGACAGGACTATGGCTACACCTTC,CASTDRGQDYGYTF
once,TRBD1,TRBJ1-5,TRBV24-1,TGTGCCACCAGTGATGCCGACAGGGGGTTCGGTCAGCCCCAGCATTTT,CATSDADRGFGQPQHF
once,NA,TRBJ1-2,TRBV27,TGTGCCAGCAGTTTCTCAGGGCCCTCGAACTATGGCTACACCTTC,CASSFSGPSNYGYTF
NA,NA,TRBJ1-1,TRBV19,TGTGCCAGTAGTACCTTCCCCCACACTGAAGCTTTCTTT,CASSTFPHTEAFF
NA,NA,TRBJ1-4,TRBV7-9,TGTGCCAGCAGCTTAGAGGGCGGGGAACTGTTTTTT,CASSLEGGELFF
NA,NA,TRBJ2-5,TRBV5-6,TGTGCCAGCAGACCCCCCGGACACGTCCAAGAGACCCAGTACTTC,CASRPPGHVQETQYF
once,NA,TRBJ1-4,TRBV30,TGTGCCTGCCAACTGGCACCCACGAGGGAAAAACTGTTTTTT,CACQLAPTREKLFF
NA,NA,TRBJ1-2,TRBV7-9,TGTGCCAGCAGCCATGTGGCGGGAGGAGGCTACACCTTC,CASSHVAGGGYTF
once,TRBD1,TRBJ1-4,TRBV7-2,TGTGCCAGCAGCCCCGGGACAGGTGGTGAAAAACTGTTTTTT,CASSPGTGGEKLFF
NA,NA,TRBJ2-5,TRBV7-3,TGTGCCAGCAGCCCTCAAAGGACAGCACAAGAGACCCAGTACTTC,CASSPQRTAQETQYF
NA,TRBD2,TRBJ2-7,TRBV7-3,TGTGCCAGCAGCTTAAAAGGGACCACTAGCGGGAGTAGGTACGAGCAGTACTTC,CASSLKGTTSGSRYEQYF
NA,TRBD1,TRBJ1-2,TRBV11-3,TGTGCCAGCAGCTTGGCGGGACAGGGTGAATATGGCTACACCTTC,CASSLAGQGEYGYTF
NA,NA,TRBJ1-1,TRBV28,TGTGCCAGCAGCCCAATCCTGGCACAGGGCCTTTCCATGAACACTGAAGCTTTCTTT,CASSPILAQGLSMNTEAFF
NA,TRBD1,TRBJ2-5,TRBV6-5,TGTGCCAGCAGTACAGGGGTTGCCCAAGAGACCCAGTACTTC,CASSTGVAQETQYF
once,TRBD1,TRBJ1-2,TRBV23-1,TGCGCCAGCAGTCAATCACGACAGGGTTTGGGGGGCTACACCTTC,CASSQSRQGLGGYTF
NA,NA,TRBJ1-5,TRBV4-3,TGCGCCAGCAGCCAAGACAGGGTAGTTCAGCCCCAGCATTTT,CASSQDRVVQPQHF
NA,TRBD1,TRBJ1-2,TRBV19,TGTGCCAGTAGTACTGACAGGGGTCCCTATGGCTACACCTTC,CASSTDRGPYGYTF
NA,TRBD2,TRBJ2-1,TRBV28,TGTGCCAGCAGTTTAGGCCTAGCGCGGGGGGTGGGCAATGAGCAGTTCTTC,CASSLGLARGVGNEQFF
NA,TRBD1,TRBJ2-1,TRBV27,TGTGCCAGCAGTCCCAGGGGGCAGAACAATGAGCAGTTCTTC,CASSPRGQNNEQFF
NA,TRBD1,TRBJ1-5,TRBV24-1,TGTGCCACCAGTGACCCTCGACAGGGGGTAAGGAATCAGCCCCAGCATTTT,CATSDPRQGVRNQPQHF
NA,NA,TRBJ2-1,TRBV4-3,TGCGCCAGCAGCCAAGTTGTCCTAGGGGTTGAGCAGTTCTTC,CASSQVVLGVEQFF
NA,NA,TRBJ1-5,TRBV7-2,TGTGCCAGCAGCGCCAACAGGAATCAGCCCCAGCATTTT,CASSANRNQPQHF
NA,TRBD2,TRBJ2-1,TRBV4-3,TGCGCCAGCAGCCCTGTCCCTAGCGGTAACAATGAGCAGTTCTTC,CASSPVPSGNNEQFF
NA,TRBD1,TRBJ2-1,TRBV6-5,TGTGCCAGCAGTTCCCCCGGGGGACAGGGGATAGATGAGCAGTTCTTC,CASSSPGGQGIDEQFF
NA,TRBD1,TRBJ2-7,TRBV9,TGTGCCAGCAGCGTAGGGCAGGGGGTATCCTACGAGCAGTACTTC,CASSVGQGVSYEQYF
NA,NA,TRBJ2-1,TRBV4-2,TGTGCCAGCAGCCCCGAACTGGGGAGCTCCTACAATGAGCAGTTCTTC,CASSPELGSSYNEQFF
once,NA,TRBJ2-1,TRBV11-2,TGTGCCAGCAGCTTAGTTGGCGCTAGGGGGTACAATGAGCAGTTCTTC,CASSLVGARGYNEQFF
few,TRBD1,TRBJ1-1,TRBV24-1,TGTGCCACCAGTGATTGGGGACAGACCGAAACTTTCTTT,CATSDWGQTETFF
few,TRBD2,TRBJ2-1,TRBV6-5,TGTGCCAGCGGGATAGCGGGGCACTCCTACAATGAGCAGTTCTTC,CASGIAGHSYNEQFF
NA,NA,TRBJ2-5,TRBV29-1,TGCAGCGTCCCGTCCGGCGGAACCCAAGAGACCCAGTACTTC,CSVPSGGTQETQYF
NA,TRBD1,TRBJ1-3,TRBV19,TGTGCCAGTATTACAGGGGGCTCTGGAAACACCATATATTTT,CASITGGSGNTIYF
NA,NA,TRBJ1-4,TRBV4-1,TGCGCCAGCAGCCAAGAGGCGCCGCCCCCGGGGGTTAATGAAAAACTGTTTTTT,CASSQEAPPPGVNEKLFF
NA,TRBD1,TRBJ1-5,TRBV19,TGTGCGGGGGCAGGGGGCGGCAATCAGCCCCAGCATTTT,CAGAGGGNQPQHF
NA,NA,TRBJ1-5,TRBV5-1,TGCGCCAGCAGCGCACGAGGGGGTAGCAATCAGCCCCAGCATTTT,CASSARGGSNQPQHF
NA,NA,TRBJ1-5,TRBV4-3,TGCGCCAGCAGCCAACATGGGGGCTATAGCAATCAGCCCCAGCATTTT,CASSQHGGYSNQPQHF
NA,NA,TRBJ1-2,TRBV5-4,TGTGCCAGCAGCTTGGCGGCAGACCCCCGAGGTGGCTACACCTTC,CASSLAADPRGGYTF
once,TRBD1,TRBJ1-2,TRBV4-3,TGCGCCAGCAGCCCGGGACAGGGGAGAGGCTACACCTTC,CASSPGQGRGYTF
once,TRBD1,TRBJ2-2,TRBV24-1,TGTGCCACCAGTGAGCGGACAGGAATGGGCGGGGAGCTGTTTTTT,CATSERTGMGGELFF
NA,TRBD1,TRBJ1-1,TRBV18,TGTGCCAGCTCACCAAAGGGGGCCCTGAACACTGAAGCTTTCTTT,CASSPKGALNTEAFF
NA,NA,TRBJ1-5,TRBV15,TGTGCCACCAGCAGAGGGGGGGGGCATCCGCATTTT,CATSRGGGHPHF
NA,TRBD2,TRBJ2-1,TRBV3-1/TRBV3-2,TGTGCCAGCAGCCAAGCGACTAGCGGGAGGCCCAATGAGCAGTTCTTC,CASSQATSGRPNEQFF
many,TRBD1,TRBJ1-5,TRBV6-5,TGTGCCAGCAGTCCGGGACAGGAGCGGAGGCCCCAGCATTTT,CASSPGQERRPQHF
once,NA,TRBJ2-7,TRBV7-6,TGTGCCAGCAGACCCTCTTGGGGCCAGTCCTACGAGCAGTACTTC,CASRPSWGQSYEQYF
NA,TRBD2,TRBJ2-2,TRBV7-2,TGTGCCAGCAGCTTACGGGTAGCGGGGGGCACCGGGGAGCTGTTTTTT,CASSLRVAGGTGELFF
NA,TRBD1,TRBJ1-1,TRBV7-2,TGTGCCAGCAGCTCCTACAGGGGGGTATCCACTGAAGCTTTCTTT,CASSSYRGVSTEAFF